The rows below give T cell receptor beta chains drawn from one sample of a study of shared clonotypes between healthy human individuals. Produced via immunoSEQ multiplex PCR; TCRdb's table is partial and in-frame only. The repertoire holds fewer than 850,000 clones, with roughly 96% as singletons. What was sequenced was naive CD8+ T cells sorted from blood. Receptor source: a young man in good health. Both conserved end residues are part of each CDR3. The D gene is left open where the match is weak. Size is stated for part of the rows, as once, few or many counts, or as a class when the clone is expanded.

clone_size,cdr3_length,v_call,d_call,j_call,cdr3_nt,cdr3_aa
-,16,TRBV5-1,-,TRBJ2-7,TGCGCCAGCAGCCCGGACTCACCTCTAGCCCCATACGAGCAGTACTTC,CASSPDSPLAPYEQYF
-,15,TRBV6-6,TRBD2,TRBJ2-1,TGTGCCAGCAGTACTGGACTAGCTGTCTACAATGAGCAGTTCTTC,CASSTGLAVYNEQFF
-,13,TRBV7-3,-,TRBJ2-5,TGTGCCAGCAGCAAAGACCCAGGGGAGACCCAGTACTTC,CASSKDPGETQYF
-,12,TRBV5-1,-,TRBJ1-4,TGCGCCAGCAGCTACGACAGGGAAAAACTGTTTTTT,CASSYDREKLFF
-,13,TRBV9,-,TRBJ2-7,TGTGCCAGCAGCTTAGGACAGTCCTACGAGCAGTACTTC,CASSLGQSYEQYF
-,15,TRBV4-1,-,TRBJ2-1,TGCGCCAGCAGCCAAATCCAGAGCTCCTACAATGAGCAGTTCTTC,CASSQIQSSYNEQFF
-,15,TRBV18,TRBD2,TRBJ2-5,TGTGCCAGCTCCCCCAGACTAGCGGTCCAAGAGACCCAGTACTTC,CASSPRLAVQETQYF
-,9,TRBV5-1,-,TRBJ2-3,TGCGCCAGCAGCCCGACTAAGTATTTT,CASSPTKYF
-,13,TRBV7-8,-,TRBJ2-3,TGTGCCAGCAGCTTGACGGTGGCAGATACGCAGTATTTT,CASSLTVADTQYF
-,15,TRBV11-2,-,TRBJ2-3,TGTGCCAGCAGCCCAAAGTCACCATTTACAGATACGCAGTATTTT,CASSPKSPFTDTQYF
-,15,TRBV7-9,-,TRBJ2-7,TGTGCCAGCAGCCCACGGACGGAGAAACCCTACGAGCAGTACTTC,CASSPRTEKPYEQYF
-,17,TRBV10-1,-,TRBJ1-4,TGCGCCAGCATGACGACAGGCAGGGGCCCAACTAATGAAAAACTGTTTTTT,CASMTTGRGPTNEKLFF
-,14,TRBV5-1,-,TRBJ2-2,TGCGCCAGCAGGACGGGACAAGGGTTAACCAAGCTGTTTTTT,CASRTGQGLTKLFF
-,13,TRBV11-2,-,TRBJ2-7,TGTGCCAGCGGTGGCAGGTCAATTTACGAGCAGTACTTC,CASGGRSIYEQYF
-,15,TRBV6-1,TRBD2,TRBJ2-7,TGTGCCAGCAGTCAAGGACTAGCGGGCTACTACGAGCAGTACTTC,CASSQGLAGYYEQYF
-,12,TRBV5-6,-,TRBJ2-3,TGTGCCAGCAGCTTGGACCCAGATACGCAGTATTTT,CASSLDPDTQYF
-,14,TRBV7-6,TRBD2,TRBJ2-5,TGTGCCAGCAGCTTAAGAGGCGGGGGAAGACCCCAGTACTTC,CASSLRGGGRPQYF
once,17,TRBV7-9,TRBD2,TRBJ2-1,TGTGCCAGCAGCGCCCATAGCGGGAGGGCCCAAGGCAATGAGCAGTTCTTC,CASSAHSGRAQGNEQFF
-,13,TRBV5-5,-,TRBJ2-7,TGTGCCAGCAGCTGGGCCGGGACACCCGAGCAGTACTTC,CASSWAGTPEQYF
-,17,TRBV7-6,-,TRBJ2-1,TGTGCCAGCAGCTTAGAGTTATTGGACTCTCCGCAGAATGAGCAGTTCTTC,CASSLELLDSPQNEQFF
-,12,TRBV5-1,-,TRBJ2-7,TGCGCCAGCAGCTTGGATCGGCTTGAGCAGTACTTC,CASSLDRLEQYF
-,14,TRBV7-3,TRBD2,TRBJ2-5,TGTGCCAGCAGCTTAACGGGAGGGGAAGAGACCCAGTACTTC,CASSLTGGEETQYF
-,12,TRBV7-9,-,TRBJ2-1,TGTGCCAGCAGCTCTAGCGTGGGTGAGCAGTTCTTC,CASSSSVGEQFF
-,18,TRBV7-6,TRBD2,TRBJ2-7,TGTGCCAGCAGCTTAGGGCCCCCTACTAGCGGGAGCTCCTACGAGCAGTACTTC,CASSLGPPTSGSSYEQYF
-,24,TRBV9,TRBD2,TRBJ2-1,TGTGCCAGCAGCGTAGGGAGGTTACTAGGTCTAGCGGGAGACGGATCCCAGAATCACAATGAGCAGTTCTTC,CASSVGRLLGLAGDGSQNHNEQFF
-,16,TRBV4-1,-,TRBJ2-5,TGCGCCAGCAGCCCGAGGCGGGTTTCGTACCAAGAGACCCAGTACTTC,CASSPRRVSYQETQYF
-,14,TRBV6-5,-,TRBJ2-5,TGTGCCAGCAACGAAGGGCTTGCCCGGGAGACCCAGTACTTC,CASNEGLARETQYF
-,15,TRBV10-3,TRBD1,TRBJ2-3,TGTGCCATCAGTGAAGACAGGGGGCGCTTAGATACGCAGTATTTT,CAISEDRGRLDTQYF
-,14,TRBV27,-,TRBJ2-1,TGTGCCAGCAAAGGGGGACTACCCTACAATGAGCAGTTCTTC,CASKGGLPYNEQFF
-,12,TRBV7-6,-,TRBJ1-1,TGTGCCAGCAGTCAACAGAACACTGAAGCTTTCTTT,CASSQQNTEAFF
-,11,TRBV9,-,TRBJ2-7,TGTGCCAGCAGCTACGGGGGAGAGCAGTACTTC,CASSYGGEQYF
-,19,TRBV7-3,TRBD2,TRBJ2-2,TGTGCCAGCAGCCCAACCGTATCTAGCGGGAGGTCCATAACCGGGGAGCTGTTTTTT,CASSPTVSSGRSITGELFF
-,11,TRBV29-1,-,TRBJ2-1,TGCAGCGTTGATTCTGGGGATGAGCAGTTCTTC,CSVDSGDEQFF
-,16,TRBV28,-,TRBJ2-7,TGTGCCAGCAGTTTATATCGCGGGGCTACCTCCTACGAGCAGTACTTC,CASSLYRGATSYEQYF
-,13,TRBV2,-,TRBJ2-2,TGTGCCAGCAGTACCGTTTGGGGCGGGGAGCTGTTTTTT,CASSTVWGGELFF
-,14,TRBV7-9,-,TRBJ1-1,TGTGCCAGCAGCTTCGGGGGCTTGAACACTGAAGCTTTCTTT,CASSFGGLNTEAFF
-,15,TRBV5-1,TRBD1,TRBJ1-2,TGCGCCAGCAGCTTATTGACAGGGGATCTCTATGGCTACACCTTC,CASSLLTGDLYGYTF